This TCR beta chain was sequenced in a study of graft-versus-host responses after intestinal transplantation. Study-level background: All recipients got anti-thymocyte globulin induction, then tacrolimus and steroids for approximately three years. Points from the study as a whole: Allografts from individuals with graft-donor T cell macrochimerism displayed high graft-versus-host to host-versus-graft clonal ratios.

Libraries were prepared by immunoSEQ multiplex PCR; TCRdb keeps only in-frame clonotypes and omits some of them. This sample has some 31,000 clones; approximately 90% occur once, and the top ten carry around 10%. Regarding this clone: As yet, its antigen is unknown.

Trimming took off 4 bases at V and 3 bases at J, with 18 bases between the two ends. From germline, CDR1 is LGHNA and CDR2 YSLEER. This CDR3 has 16 amino acids. The chain has TRBV4-3 and TRBJ1-1; D remains ambiguous. The source material was PBMCs, sampled about 15 months after intestinal transplantation. The sequence derives from a human patient who received an intestinal transplant, so some T cells may come from the graft donor. CDR3 sequence (DNA): TGCGCCAGCAGCCGAGCGCCGATCCAGGCCTACACTGAAGCTTTCTTT. It specifies CASSRAPIQAYTEAFF.